Presented here are 31 T cell receptor beta chains from one specimen sequenced in a study of glioma-infiltrating T cells after dendritic cell vaccination. Assay: immunoSEQ multiplex PCR; the TCRdb copy retains only in-frame clones and omits some. Of around 60,000 clones listed, 85% to 90% are singletons. Sample time point: after dendritic cell vaccination, including at tumor progression/relapse. This specimen consisted of blood, obtained after dendritic cell vaccination. The origin of the receptors is a human donor with glioblastoma.

The chain combines TRBV7-2 with TRBJ2-3; weak D call: TRBD2 (5 bases). Trimming cost V 4 bases and J 10 bases, with 12 bases left between them. Per the germline V gene, CDR1 is SGHTA and CDR2 is FQGNSA. The CDR3 contains 12 residues. The CDR3 loop is CASSSDSSSQYF. Here the CDR3 DNA reads TGTGCCAGCAGCTCGGACTCATCCTCGCAGTATTTT.

The chain employs TRBV29-1 and TRBJ1-2; no reliable D call. Germline V gene data show CDR1 as SQVTM and CDR2 as ANQGSEA. Deletions cut 3 bases from V and 3 bases from J, with 8 bases between. The CDR3 loop spans 12 amino acids. The CDR3 spells CSVEASYYGYTF. DNA for the CDR3: TGCAGCGTTGAGGCCAGTTACTATGGCTACACCTTC.

The gene calls are TRBV6-6 and TRBJ1-1, with unresolved D. Trimming took off 0 bases at V and 1 base at J, with 9 bases between the two ends. The CDR3 sequence is 15 residues long. Germline V gene data show CDR1 as MNHNY and CDR2 as SVGAGI (reference sequence). CDR3: CASSYSEIGNTEAFF. CDR3 bases: TGTGCCAGCAGTTACTCCGAGATCGGGAACACTGAAGCTTTCTTT.

This rearrangement joins TRBV9 to TRBJ2-7; 9 bases are a match to TRBD1. The CDR3 contains 15 residues. V lost 3 bases, J lost 0 bases, and 4 bases stayed unmatched. Germline V gives CDR1 SGDLS, CDR2 YYNGEE. The CDR3 DNA is TGTGCCAGCAGCGCAGGGACAGGGAGCTCCTACGAGCAGTACTTC. Translation: CASSAGTGSSYEQYF.

The genes are TRBV4-3 and TRBJ1-5, with D perhaps TRBD1 (5 bases). CDR3 length: 17 residues. Trimming stripped 2 bases from V and 0 bases from J, with 14 bases between. The V gene's germline CDR1 is LGHNA and CDR2 YSLEER. This CDR3 is CASSQRAGDYSNQPQHF. The CDR3 region has the DNA TGCGCCAGCAGCCAAAGAGCGGGGGATTATAGCAATCAGCCCCAGCATTTT.

V gene TRBV4-1 combines with J gene TRBJ2-5; TRBD2 aligns across 11 bases. V lost 1 base, J lost 9 bases, and 10 bases stayed unmatched. Germline V gene sequence: CDR1 MGHRA, CDR2 YSYEKL. The CDR3 is made up of 16 amino acids. CDR3 coding DNA: TGCGCCAGCAGCCAAGCGACTAGCGGGGCTGTTCGGGCCCAGTACTTC. The encoded protein is CASSQATSGAVRAQYF.

This clone came up a few times. V gene TRBV11-2 combines with J gene TRBJ2-7; 9 bases map to TRBD1. Trimming at V came to 3 bases and at J to 5 bases, leaving 5 bases not matched to a gene. CDR3 length: 14 amino acids. CDR1 SGHAT and CDR2 FQNNGV come from the germline V gene. The CDR3 spells CASSLDRGFNEQYF. DNA of the CDR3: TGTGCCAGCAGCTTGGACAGGGGTTTCAACGAGCAGTACTTC.

This chain connects TRBV11-3 to TRBJ2-7, with a possible D match to TRBD1 (6 bases). Germline V lookup: CDR1 SGHNT, CDR2 YENEEA. Between the trimmed V and J ends, which lost 6 bases and 6 bases, there was a span of 30 bases. CDR3 size: 18 residues. CDR3 DNA sequence: TGTGCCAGCAGGGGGGCGGTGGTAGGCGCACTCTTTTCGGGCGAGCAGTACTTC. It is translated as CASRGAVVGALFSGEQYF.

The chain uses TRBV25-1 and TRBJ2-5; perhaps TRBD2 as D (6 bases). Germline V lookup: CDR1 MGHDK, CDR2 SYGVNS. Trimming shortened V by 3 bases and J by 10 bases, and 18 bases separated the two germline ends. The CDR3 spans 14 residues. In DNA, the CDR3 is TGTGCCAGCAGTGAGGAGGGCCCGGGGGTTAACCAGTACTTC. It yields the protein CASSEEGPGVNQYF.

The gene calls are TRBV30 and TRBJ1-1, with D possibly TRBD1 on 5 matching bases. From germline, CDR1 is GTSNPN and CDR2 SVGIG (reference sequence). The V and J ends lost 2 bases and 2 bases respectively, with 9 bases between them. The CDR3 spans 13 residues. CDR3 region: CAWSLGPNTEAFF. As DNA, the CDR3 is TGTGCCTGGAGTTTGGGGCCTAACACTGAAGCTTTCTTT. The whole variable domain, filled in from reference TRBV30 and TRBJ1-1, reads SQTIHQWPATLVQPVGSPLSLECTVEGTSNPNLYWYRQAAGRGLQLLFYSVGIGQISSEVPQNLSASRPQDRQFILSSKKLLLSDSGFYLCAWSLGPNTEAFFGQGTRLTVV.

V and J are TRBV7-9 and TRBJ2-7; 8 nucleotides agree with TRBD1. The germline gives CDR1 SEHNR, CDR2 FQNEAQ (reference sequence). The CDR3 totals 14 residues. With V trimmed by 3 bases and J by 2 bases, 3 bases remained unmatched. CDR3 DNA sequence: TGTGCCAGCAGCTTCGAACAGGGGGCCTACGAGCAGTACTTC. The encoded protein is CASSFEQGAYEQYF.

CDR3 in DNA: TGTGCCAGCAGTTATTTAGGGAGGGAGCAGTACTTC. Its protein product is CASSYLGREQYF. The chain employs TRBV6-5 and TRBJ2-7; maybe TRBD2 (6 bases). V shed 3 bases and J shed 7 bases, with 10 bases lying between them. Germline V gives CDR1 MNHEY, CDR2 SVGAGI. This CDR3 has 12 residues.

V usage is TRBV14 and J usage is TRBJ1-2; D remains ambiguous. V lost 4 bases to trimming and J lost 0 bases, with 12 bases between them. The CDR3 has 15 residues. Germline values: CDR1 SGHDN, CDR2 FVKESK. The CDR3 sequence is CASSPGSSANYGYTF. The DNA of the CDR3 is TGTGCCAGCAGCCCGGGGTCGTCGGCTAACTATGGCTACACCTTC.

The J gene is TRBJ2-1, the V gene TRBV6-5; D possibly corresponds to TRBD1 (6 bases). Germline V CDR1 and CDR2: MNHEY, SVGAGI. The V end was cut by 6 bases, the J end by 8 bases, with 14 bases between. CDR3 length: 13 residues. The CDR3 reads CASRRQGIDEQFF. CDR3 in DNA: TGTGCCAGCAGGCGCCAGGGGATCGATGAGCAGTTCTTC.

This sequence joins TRBV5-4 and TRBJ1-1; tentative D call: TRBD1 (6 bases). This CDR3 contains 13 residues. V was cut by 5 bases and J by 8 bases, with 16 bases left in between. Germline assignment: CDR1 SGHNT and CDR2 YYREEE (reference sequence). The DNA of the CDR3 is TGTGCCAGCAGGGGTTTGATACAGGGAGAAGCTTTCTTT. Translation: CASRGLIQGEAFF.

This chain's CDR3 is CASSHPGQGTPNTEAFF. CDR3 DNA sequence: TGCGCCAGCAGCCATCCCGGCCAGGGGACACCGAACACTGAAGCTTTCTTT. The rearrangement uses TRBV4-3 and TRBJ1-1; tentatively, D is TRBD1 (6 bases). The CDR3 is made up of 17 amino acids. Trimming took off 3 bases at V and 1 base at J, with 18 bases between the two ends. Germline lookup yields CDR1 LGHNA and CDR2 YSLEER.

This chain links TRBV6-5 with TRBJ2-7; tentatively, D is TRBD1 (6 bases). Germline V gene lookup returns CDR1 MNHEY and CDR2 SVGAGI. V was pared by 4 bases and J by 6 bases, with 7 bases between. The CDR3 spans 11 residues. The CDR3 nucleotides read TGTGCCAGCAGTTTAGGGGGCGAGCAGTACTTC. Encoded protein: CASSLGGEQYF.

The chain combines TRBV5-1 with TRBJ1-1; 9 nucleotides align to TRBD1. V lost 3 bases, J lost 3 bases, and 9 bases stayed unmatched. There are 16 residues in the CDR3. Germline CDR1 and CDR2: SGHRS and YFSETQ. CDR3 loop: CASSSDRDRVYTEAFF. CDR3 sequence (DNA): TGCGCCAGCAGCTCAGACCGGGACAGGGTTTACACTGAAGCTTTCTTT.

The J gene is TRBJ2-1, the V gene TRBV5-4; the match to TRBD2 covers 7 bases. There are 16 residues in the CDR3. Trimming cost V 1 base and J 8 bases; bases outside gene matches: 12. Germline assignment: CDR1 SGHNT and CDR2 YYREEE (reference sequence). CDR3 nucleotides: TGTGCCAGCAGCTTGTTTGGCGGGGGAGGATTGGATGAGCAGTTCTTC. This codes for CASSLFGGGGLDEQFF.

The CDR3 reads CASSWGQGRYEQYF. Here the CDR3 DNA reads TGTGCCAGCAGCTGGGGACAGGGTCGCTACGAGCAGTACTTC. The chain links TRBV5-6 to TRBJ2-7, with 9 positions matching TRBD1. Trimming took 3 bases from V and 3 from J; bases not matched to a gene: 4. This CDR3 is 14 amino acids long. The germline CDR1 and CDR2 sequences are SGHDT and YYEEEE.

This chain uses TRBV5-8 with TRBJ1-1, with D maybe TRBD1 (6 bases). This CDR3 spans 14 amino acids. Germline loops: CDR1 SGHTS, CDR2 YDEGEE. V dropped 4 bases and J dropped 1 base, with 11 bases sitting between them. CDR3 protein: CASSRDNSNTEAFF. The CDR3 DNA reads as TGTGCCAGCAGCAGGGACAACTCGAACACTGAAGCTTTCTTT.

J is TRBJ1-6 and V is TRBV10-3; D not certain. In germline, CDR1 is ENHRY, CDR2 SYGVKD. V was trimmed by 0 bases and J by 10 bases, leaving 13 bases between them. There are 15 residues in the CDR3. CDR3 amino acids: CAISESWQESSPLHF. The CDR3 DNA is TGTGCCATCAGTGAGTCATGGCAGGAAAGCTCACCCCTCCACTTT.

The J gene is TRBJ2-7, the V gene TRBV6-6; D gene unclear. The V end was cut by 2 bases, the J end by 5 bases, with 7 bases between. The CDR3 runs 12 residues. Germline CDR1 and CDR2: MNHNY and SVGAGI (reference sequence). The CDR3 here is CASSYAADEQYF. CDR3 nucleotide sequence: TGTGCCAGCAGTTACGCGGCCGACGAGCAGTACTTC.

The chain links TRBV5-5 to TRBJ1-6, with D possibly TRBD1 on 5 matching bases. Trimming stripped 0 bases from V and 6 bases from J, with 13 bases between. Germline V CDR1 and CDR2: SGHKS, YYEKEE (reference sequence). CDR3 length equals 16 residues. CDR3 DNA sequence: TGTGCCAGCAGCTTGGTTCCAGGGCGCTCTAATTCACCCCTCCACTTT. It encodes CASSLVPGRSNSPLHF.

The chain links TRBV9 to TRBJ1-1; possible D gene TRBD1, 5 bases. The CDR3 covers 15 residues. The germline V gene has CDR1 SGDLS and CDR2 YYNGEE. Trimming shortened V by 1 base and J by 0 bases, and 10 bases separated the two germline ends. The CDR3 coding sequence is TGTGCCAGCAGCGTAATAGCAGGGCTGAACACTGAAGCTTTCTTT. Translating it yields CASSVIAGLNTEAFF.

The chain joins TRBV5-1 to TRBJ2-2, with D possibly matching TRBD2 (6 bases). This CDR3 is 15 amino acids long. The germline gives CDR1 SGHRS, CDR2 YFSETQ. Between the trimmed V and J ends, which lost 4 bases and 1 base, there was a span of 11 bases. CDR3 DNA: TGCGCCAGCAGCACGGACGGGGGGAACACCGGGGAGCTGTTTTTT. This gives the protein CASSTDGGNTGELFF.

The V and J genes are TRBV4-1 and TRBJ2-1; TRBD1 agrees at 8 bases. The CDR3 length is 14 residues. Trimming at V came to 1 base and at J to 6 bases, leaving 2 bases not matched to a gene. In germline, CDR1 is MGHRA, CDR2 YSYEKL. The CDR3 DNA sequence: TGCGCCAGCAGCCAAGGGACAGGGAGCAATGAGCAGTTCTTC. It codes for CASSQGTGSNEQFF.

A single count supports this clone. The rearrangement links TRBV7-9 to TRBJ2-3; 10 nucleotides match TRBD2. The length of the CDR3 is 18 residues. The germline CDR1 and CDR2 sequences are SEHNR and FQNEAQ (reference sequence). V was pared by 1 base and J by 2 bases, with 9 bases of the junction left unmatched. DNA of the CDR3: TGTGCCAGCAGCTTAGGGCTAGCGGGGGCCATTTTCACAGATACGCAGTATTTT. It translates to CASSLGLAGAIFTDTQYF.

The chain uses TRBV2 and TRBJ2-5; D may be TRBD2 (6 bases). The V end was cut by 6 bases, the J end by 13 bases, with 18 bases between. Germline V gives CDR1 SNHLY, CDR2 FYNNEI. The length of the CDR3 is 12 residues. In DNA form, the CDR3 reads TGTGCCAGCAGCGCGAACCGGGAGCTCCCGTACTTC. Translation: CASSANRELPYF.

This chain joins TRBV29-1 and TRBJ2-7, with unresolved D. Trimming cost V 1 base and J 2 bases, with 12 bases left between them. This CDR3 comprises 14 residues. Germline V gene data show CDR1 as SQVTM and CDR2 as ANQGSEA. For the CDR3, the DNA is TGCAGCGTTGAAGTTCGAGACACCCCCTACGAGCAGTACTTC. It translates to CSVEVRDTPYEQYF.

The chain links TRBV5-1 to TRBJ2-3; 11 bases agree with TRBD2. Germline V gives CDR1 SGHRS, CDR2 YFSETQ. The CDR3 loop spans 16 amino acids. V trimming: 1 base; J trimming: 2 bases; junction bases outside the gene matches: 3. CDR3 residues: CASSLNSGGATDTQYF. In DNA, the CDR3 is TGCGCCAGCAGCTTGAATAGCGGGGGGGCCACAGATACGCAGTATTTT.